This T cell receptor (beta chain) is from a study of cytomegalovirus exposure and HLA in healthy donors. The study's findings and limits: A further, later analysis showed that HLA-associated TCR beta chains (compared with equally common others) were more clonally expanded.

The CDR3 sequence is 12 residues long. Germline V gene lookup returns CDR1 SEHNR and CDR2 FQNEAQ (reference sequence). Concerning this clone itself: Its antigen is currently unknown. The germline gene is not matched at one end of the junction; a read error may be the cause.

Vbeta (60) and Jbeta (13) primers were used in the PCR. This table comes from immunoSEQ multiplex PCR, and its TCRdb copy is limited to in-frame clones, with some not included. The table records under 200,000 clones, under 80% of them present only once. This rearrangement joins TRBV7-9 to TRBJ1-3, with D unresolved. The sample taken for sequencing was PBMCs. The sequence was collected from a man in his forties or fifties in good health and CMV-seronegative. The CDR3 spells CSSSVLGNTIYF. The CDR3 DNA follows: TGTTCCAGCAGCGTGCTAGGAAACACCATATATTTT.